The 22 T cell receptor beta chains given below trace back to one sample, sequenced in a study of cytomegalovirus exposure and HLA in healthy donors. Generated by immunoSEQ multiplex PCR, the TCRdb table keeps only in-frame clones and is missing some. Altogether approximately 100,000 clones are present, roughly 92% being singletons, with the ten largest covering around 1.2%. Sequenced: PBMCs. These receptors all stem from a woman aged 25 to 39 in good health and CMV-seropositive.

V is TRBV7-6 and J is TRBJ1-4; 8 bases align to TRBD1. Trimming at V came to 2 bases and at J to 8 bases, leaving 7 bases not matched to a gene. The germline CDR1 and CDR2 sequences are SGHVS and FNYEAQ. The CDR3 contains 15 residues. The CDR3 loop is CASSLTGTGLEKLFF. Written as DNA, the CDR3 is TGTGCCAGCAGCTTAACCGGGACAGGTCTGGAAAAACTGTTTTTT.

This chain connects TRBV11-3 to TRBJ1-1; tentatively, D is TRBD1 (6 bases). The CDR3 covers 15 residues. The germline gives CDR1 SGHNT, CDR2 YENEEA. The V end lost 1 base, the J end lost 4 bases, and 13 bases lay between the germline ends. The CDR3 loop reads CASSLGTGQGTEAFF. Written as DNA, the CDR3 is TGTGCCAGCAGCTTAGGAACAGGGCAGGGCACTGAAGCTTTCTTT.

The V call is TRBV6-1, the J call TRBJ2-3; D not certain. The CDR3 sequence is 14 residues long. Germline CDR1 MNHNS, CDR2 SASEGT. Deletions cut 3 bases from V and 0 bases from J, with 7 bases between. As DNA, the CDR3 is TGTGCCAGCAGTGACACGAGAAGCACAGATACGCAGTATTTT. This encodes CASSDTRSTDTQYF.

This clone was seen just once. The rearrangement joins TRBV18 to TRBJ2-7; D not certain. CDR1 is KGHSH and CDR2 is LQKENI in the germline V gene. V was shortened by 6 bases and J by 5 bases, with 11 bases between the two germline ends. The CDR3 is 12 amino acids. The CDR3 DNA sequence: TGTGCCAGCTCGCCCGCCCGGGACGAGCAGTACTTC. Residues: CASSPARDEQYF.

The genes are TRBV7-9 and TRBJ2-1, with 7 nucleotides matching TRBD2. Germline CDR1 reads SEHNR; CDR2 reads FQNEAQ (reference sequence). The J segment lost 6 bases and the V segment lost 4 bases, leaving 21 bases of the junction unmatched. The CDR3 contains 19 residues. The DNA of the CDR3 is TGTGCCAGCAGCTCACCAAGATTACTCAGCGGGGTATCCCCCAATGAGCAGTTCTTC. As protein: CASSSPRLLSGVSPNEQFF. The full variable domain, in which reference TRBV7-9 and TRBJ2-1 provide the parts outside the CDR3, is DTGVSQNPRHKITKRGQNVTFRCDPISEHNRLYWYRQTLGQGPEFLTYFQNEAQLEKSRLLSDRFSAERPKGSFSTLEIQRTEQGDSAMYLCASSSPRLLSGVSPNEQFFGPGTRLTVL.

V and J are TRBV10-3 and TRBJ1-2, with D possibly being TRBD1 (5 bases). The V and J ends lost 7 bases and 4 bases respectively, with 13 bases between them. The CDR3 runs to 13 residues. CDR1 is ENHRY and CDR2 is SYGVKD in the germline V gene. The CDR3 nucleotides read TGTGCCATCAAGGGTCAGGGCGCCTATGGCTACACCTTC. This codes for CAIKGQGAYGYTF.

This clone was counted once. The chain links TRBV30 to TRBJ2-2; no definite D call. The J call may be mistaken, given a closer DNA end match to TRBJ1-3. The CDR3 covers 13 residues. Germline CDR1 GTSNPN, CDR2 SVGIG (reference sequence). CDR3 nucleotide sequence: TGTGCCTGGAGTACGGGAACTGGAAACACCATATATTTT. Translating gives CAWSTGTGNTIYF.

The CDR3 DNA follows: TGTGCCAGCAGGCCAGGGGATCTAGCGGTCCATCGATGGTACAATGAGCAGTTCTTC. Translated: CASRPGDLAVHRWYNEQFF. This chain uses TRBV28 with TRBJ2-1; D is possibly TRBD2 (7 bases). V lost 6 bases and J 4 bases, leaving 28 bases between the germline ends. The germline gives CDR1 MDHEN, CDR2 SYDVKM. This CDR3 spans 19 amino acids.

The genes are TRBV27 and TRBJ2-7; 7 bases are shared with TRBD2. The CDR3 runs 17 residues. V lost 4 bases, J lost 4 bases, and 16 bases stayed unmatched. From germline, CDR1 is MNHEY and CDR2 SMNVEV (reference sequence). CDR3 residues: CASSSKGGLAAAYEQYF. CDR3 bases: TGTGCCAGCAGTTCAAAGGGAGGGCTAGCGGCGGCATACGAGCAGTACTTC.

Only one count was recorded for this clone. CDR3 sequence reads: CASSLIGTDYGYTF. DNA of the CDR3: TGTGCCAGCAGTTTAATAGGGACAGACTATGGCTACACCTTC. The chain employs TRBV28 and TRBJ1-2; TRBD1 aligns across 7 bases. The V gene's germline CDR1 is MDHEN and CDR2 SYDVKM. V lost 2 bases and J lost 3; bases outside the gene matches: 3. The CDR3 sequence is 14 residues long.

The rearrangement joins TRBV29-1 to TRBJ2-7; 10 positions agree with TRBD1. The CDR3 runs 14 residues. The V gene end was trimmed by 4 bases and the J gene end by 6 bases; junction bases not matched to a gene: 9. Germline assignment: CDR1 SQVTM and CDR2 ANQGSEA. The CDR3 region has the DNA TGCAGCGTTGCCCCGGGACAGGGGAGAGGCGAGCAGTACTTC. Its protein is CSVAPGQGRGEQYF.

The V and J genes are TRBV29-1 and TRBJ2-3; 10 bases are shared with TRBD2. J gave up 4 bases and V 3 bases, and 7 bases lay outside the gene matches. The CDR3 runs to 15 residues. Germline V gives CDR1 SQVTM, CDR2 ANQGSEA. DNA for the CDR3: TGCAGCGTTGACCCCAGCGGGAGGGCCGCAGATACGCAGTATTTT. It yields the protein CSVDPSGRAADTQYF.

Comments on this clone: Within the sample, other DNA sequences also encode this same CDR3. This chain joins TRBV11-2 and TRBJ2-3; the D gene is possibly TRBD1 (6 bases). CDR1 SGHAT and CDR2 FQNNGV come from the germline V gene. Trimming left V 1 base short and J 1 base short, with 6 bases between. The length of the CDR3 is 14 residues. The CDR3 loop is CASSLGQGTDTQYF. The CDR3 DNA is TGTGCCAGCAGCTTAGGACAGGGCACAGATACGCAGTATTTT.

The chain combines TRBV6-1 with TRBJ2-7; 8 bases match TRBD2. The CDR3 length is 15 residues. V shed 6 bases, J shed 0 bases, and the junction held 7 bases outside the gene matches. Germline CDR1 MNHNS, CDR2 SASEGT. The CDR3 sequence: CASSPGGRYSYEQYF. CDR3 nucleotides: TGTGCCAGCAGCCCGGGGGGGAGGTACTCCTACGAGCAGTACTTC.

The chain uses TRBV5-4 and TRBJ1-1; 10 nucleotides match TRBD1. With V trimmed by 3 bases and J by 4 bases, 3 bases remained unmatched. This CDR3 has 14 amino acids. Germline lookup yields CDR1 SGHNT and CDR2 YYREEE (reference sequence). CDR3 sequence reads: CASSYRTGGTEAFF. The CDR3 nucleotides are TGTGCCAGCAGCTACCGGACAGGGGGCACTGAAGCTTTCTTT.

The chain combines TRBV5-6 with TRBJ1-5; D is unclear. Germline CDR1 is SGHDT and CDR2 is YYEEEE. Trimming removed 2 bases from V and 3 bases from J, with 6 bases in between. The CDR3 is 13 amino acids. For the CDR3, the DNA is TGTGCCAGCAGCTTCTACCCCAATCAGCCCCAGCATTTT. Its translation: CASSFYPNQPQHF.

The count of this clone is one. CDR3 loop: CSVSDRGYNEQFF. The CDR3 nucleotides read TGCAGCGTTTCGGACAGGGGCTACAATGAGCAGTTCTTC. The chain joins TRBV29-1 to TRBJ2-1; 9 bases align to TRBD1. V was pared by 5 bases and J by 3 bases, with 2 bases of the junction left unmatched. Germline CDR1 and CDR2: SQVTM and ANQGSEA. The CDR3 is 13 amino acids.

CDR3: CAWGQIPNTGELFF. The CDR3 nucleotides read TGTGCCTGGGGCCAGATACCGAACACCGGGGAGCTGTTTTTT. V usage is TRBV30 and J usage is TRBJ2-2, with unresolved D. The V gene's germline CDR1 is GTSNPN and CDR2 SVGIG (reference sequence). The CDR3 is 14 amino acids. V was cut by 5 bases and J by 0 bases, with 10 bases left in between.

This clone appeared a few times. The chain uses TRBV4-1 and TRBJ1-3; 7 nucleotides match TRBD1. Germline trimming cut 1 base from V and 0 bases from J; bases unmatched to any gene: 12. CDR1 and CDR2 from the germline V gene are MGHRA and YSYEKL. This CDR3 comprises 19 residues. For the CDR3, the DNA is TGCGCCAGCAGCCAAGCACCCCACCTCACAGGGGACTCTGGAAACACCATATATTTT. Translating gives CASSQAPHLTGDSGNTIYF.

The rearrangement joins TRBV6-5 to TRBJ1-4; unclear D gene. The V end lost 5 bases, the J end lost 8 bases, and 12 bases lay between the germline ends. This CDR3 contains 13 residues. Germline V gene lookup returns CDR1 MNHEY and CDR2 SVGAGI. This chain's CDR3 is CASSRGNREKLFF. The CDR3 nucleotides are TGTGCCAGCAGTAGAGGGAACCGGGAAAAACTGTTTTTT.

This sequence joins TRBV5-4 and TRBJ2-7; D gene unclear. CDR3 length: 16 amino acids. Germline V lookup: CDR1 SGHNT, CDR2 YYREEE (reference sequence). V lost 3 bases and J lost 3, with 19 bases in between. The CDR3 DNA reads as TGTGCCAGCAGCTCTCACACCGCAGCCGAGCGCTACGAGCAGTACTTC. Its protein is CASSSHTAAERYEQYF.

The chain joins TRBV4-2 to TRBJ1-2, with D hard to call. The length of the CDR3 is 20 residues. Trimming removed 1 base from V and 0 bases from J, with 24 bases in between. Per the germline V gene, CDR1 is LGHNA and CDR2 is YNFKEQ. CDR3 nucleotides: TGTGCCAGCAGCCAAGCTTTACGTCTCTCGTACAGCTTAGCTAACTATGGCTACACCTTC. This translates into CASSQALRLSYSLANYGYTF.